A single sample gave rise to the 11 T cell receptor beta chains below, sequenced in a study of blood T cell repertoires in COVID-19. Data came from immunoSEQ multiplex PCR; TCRdb stores just in-frame clones and leaves some out. Here the sample spans hundreds of thousands of clones, roughly 89% being singletons. The specimen was peripheral blood. Receptor source: a woman younger than 45 with active or convalescent COVID-19.

The V call is TRBV7-9, the J call TRBJ1-1; 10 positions match TRBD1. Unmatched junction bases numbered 10, after V lost 5 bases and J lost 1 base. CDR3 size: 17 residues. Germline V CDR1 and CDR2: SEHNR, FQNEAQ (reference sequence). CDR3 region: CASSRSGTGAKNTEAFF. The CDR3 DNA sequence: TGTGCCAGCAGCCGATCCGGGACAGGGGCCAAGAACACTGAAGCTTTCTTT.

The CDR3 DNA follows: TGTGCCAGCAGCTTAGCCCCTCTTGGAACAGTTTGGGGCTACACCTTC. Translated: CASSLAPLGTVWGYTF. The chain joins TRBV7-9 to TRBJ1-2; D is undetermined. V was pared by 0 bases and J by 8 bases, with 19 bases between. This CDR3 has 16 residues. Germline V CDR1 and CDR2: SEHNR, FQNEAQ (reference sequence).

The chain has TRBV28 and TRBJ1-2, with D possibly being TRBD1 (6 bases). V was shortened by 5 bases and J by 2 bases, with 12 bases between the two germline ends. Germline CDR1 reads MDHEN; CDR2 reads SYDVKM. The CDR3 has 14 amino acids. The chain's CDR3 is CASSPGTTNYGYTF. The CDR3, as DNA: TGTGCCAGCAGTCCCGGGACAACGAACTATGGCTACACCTTC.

This clone was seen only once. This sequence joins TRBV27 and TRBJ2-6; D is perhaps TRBD2 (6 bases). The germline V gene has CDR1 MNHEY and CDR2 SMNVEV (reference sequence). The V end was cut by 6 bases, the J end by 6 bases, with 15 bases between. The CDR3 totals 15 residues. The CDR3 here is CASRLGLNPANVLTF. In nucleotides, the CDR3 is TGTGCCAGCAGACTGGGACTTAACCCGGCCAACGTCCTGACTTTC.

This clone has more than one count but fewer than ten. The chain has TRBV9 and TRBJ1-4, with D unclear. Trimming cost V 0 bases and J 6 bases, with 15 bases left between them. CDR1 and CDR2 (germline): SGDLS, YYNGEE. This CDR3 region has 16 residues. The CDR3 protein is CASSVGGEPGDEKLFF. DNA of the CDR3: TGTGCCAGCAGCGTAGGCGGGGAACCTGGGGATGAAAAACTGTTTTTT.

This rearrangement joins TRBV5-5 to TRBJ1-2; the match to TRBD1 covers 8 bases. This CDR3 region has 18 residues. The V and J ends lost 0 bases and 2 bases, in that order; junction bases with no gene match: 12. In germline, CDR1 is SGHKS, CDR2 YYEKEE (reference sequence). The DNA for the CDR3 is TGTGCCAGCAGCTTGGCTCCACTCCAACCAGGGGGCAACTATGGCTACACCTTC. This sequence encodes CASSLAPLQPGGNYGYTF.

The genes are TRBV10-1 and TRBJ2-3; no firm D call. Trimming stripped 0 bases from V and 2 bases from J, with 9 bases between. The CDR3 totals 15 residues. The germline V gene has CDR1 WNHNN and CDR2 SYGVQD (reference sequence). CDR3: CASSESTGSTDTQYF. Here the CDR3 DNA reads TGCGCCAGCAGTGAGTCGACTGGATCCACAGATACGCAGTATTTT.

This rearrangement joins TRBV5-8 to TRBJ1-6; 7 bases align to TRBD1. Trimming took 3 bases from V and 9 from J; bases not matched to a gene: 12. The CDR3 runs to 16 residues. Looked up from germline, CDR1 is SGHTS and CDR2 is YDEGEE. DNA for the CDR3: TGTGCCAGCAGCTCGGGACAGAGTCTCCACATTTCACCCCTCCACTTT. Its protein product is CASSSGQSLHISPLHF.

For the CDR3, the DNA is TGTGCCAGCAGTGAACCCGGGACTAGCATCGAGCAGTACTTC. Translated, it gives CASSEPGTSIEQYF. This chain uses TRBV6-1 with TRBJ2-7; 9 nucleotides agree with TRBD2. Per the germline V gene, CDR1 is MNHNS and CDR2 is SASEGT. The CDR3 sequence is 14 residues long. V was pared by 2 bases and J by 6 bases, with 5 bases of the junction left unmatched.

The chain combines TRBV15 with TRBJ2-7; 9 bases fit TRBD1. The CDR3 runs 17 residues. Germline V gives CDR1 LNHNV, CDR2 YYDKDF (reference sequence). J was trimmed by 4 bases and V by 1 base; bases with no gene match: 11. Here the CDR3 DNA reads TGTGCCACCAGCAGAGGGGGGTCCGGGACAGGGCATTACGAGCAGTACTTC. This sequence encodes CATSRGGSGTGHYEQYF.

This clone has more than one count but fewer than ten. V usage is TRBV9 and J usage is TRBJ1-6; 8 bases map to TRBD1. J gave up 7 bases and V 4 bases, and 16 bases lay outside the gene matches. This CDR3 is 18 amino acids long. Germline CDR1 and CDR2: SGDLS and YYNGEE. The CDR3 protein is CASSTGQGSWQSNSPLHF. The CDR3 nucleotides are TGTGCCAGCAGCACAGGACAGGGCTCCTGGCAATCCAATTCACCCCTCCACTTT.